This T cell receptor (beta chain) was identified in a study of T cells in Graves' hyperthyroidism and ophthalmopathy. Study-wide results and caveats: Stable hyperthyroidism was told apart from ophthalmopathy by a model built on 13 V-J features. Ophthalmopathy was identified by the model a median around 6.9 months ahead of onset.

Amplified TCR beta CDR3 regions came from RNA transcripts. First-round RT-PCR of the TCR CDR3 relied on the HTBI primer set. MiXCR was run by TCRdb on the multiplex PCR reads, yielding one entry per CDR3 protein. The repertoire holds about 550,000 distinct CDR3 sequences, 20% seen once, with about 30% in the top ten. CDR1 and CDR2 from the germline V gene are MGHRA and YSYEKL. V was pared by 3 bases and J by 5 bases, with 14 bases between. The CDR3 has 15 amino acids. This clonotype was seen a handful of times. The antigen remains unidentified. The V call is TRBV4-1, the J call TRBJ1-5, with TRBD1 as a possible D gene (5 bases). The clonotype comes from a man in his late teens or twenties with Graves' hyperthyroidism. Material: blood. This CDR3 reads CASSQDSGVYQPQHF. The CDR3 nucleotides are TGCGCCAGCAGCCAGGATTCGGGGGTATATCAGCCCCAGCATTTT.